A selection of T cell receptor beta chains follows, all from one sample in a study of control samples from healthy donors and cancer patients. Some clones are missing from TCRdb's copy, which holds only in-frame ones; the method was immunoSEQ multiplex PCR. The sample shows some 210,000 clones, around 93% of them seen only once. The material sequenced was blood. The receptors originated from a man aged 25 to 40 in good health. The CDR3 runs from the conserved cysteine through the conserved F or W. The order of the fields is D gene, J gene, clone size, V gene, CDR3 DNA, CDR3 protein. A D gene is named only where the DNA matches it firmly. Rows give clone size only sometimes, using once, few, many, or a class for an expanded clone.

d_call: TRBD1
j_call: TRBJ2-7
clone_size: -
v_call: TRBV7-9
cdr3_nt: TGTGCCAGCAGCAGGGGGACAGGGGACCGCGAGCAGTACTTC
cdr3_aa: CASSRGTGDREQYF

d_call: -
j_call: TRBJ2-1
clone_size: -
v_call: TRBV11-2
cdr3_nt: TGTGCCAGCAGCTTACCACGGTACAATGAGCAGTTCTTC
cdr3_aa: CASSLPRYNEQFF

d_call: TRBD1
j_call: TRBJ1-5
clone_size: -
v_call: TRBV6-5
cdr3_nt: TGTGCCAGCAGCACCGACAGGGGTGGCAATCAGCCCCAGCATTTT
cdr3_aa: CASSTDRGGNQPQHF

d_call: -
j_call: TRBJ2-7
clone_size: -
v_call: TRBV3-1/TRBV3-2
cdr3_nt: TGTGCCAGCAGCCAAGTGGACCCTGGTTATTACGAGCAGTACTTC
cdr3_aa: CASSQVDPGYYEQYF

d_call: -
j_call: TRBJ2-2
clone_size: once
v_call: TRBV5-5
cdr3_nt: TGTGCCAGCAGCTTGTCCAGGAACACCGGGGAGCTGTTTTTT
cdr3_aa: CASSLSRNTGELFF

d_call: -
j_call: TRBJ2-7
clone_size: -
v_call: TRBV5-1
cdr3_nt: TGCGCCAGCAGCTTGGGCTTCCGGGACACACGTTTTTCGTACGAGCAGTACTTC
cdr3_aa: CASSLGFRDTRFSYEQYF

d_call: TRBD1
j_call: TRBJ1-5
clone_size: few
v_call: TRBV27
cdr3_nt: TGTGCCAGCAGTTTAAGGTTGACAGGGCAGCGTCAGCCCCAGCATTTT
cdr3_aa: CASSLRLTGQRQPQHF

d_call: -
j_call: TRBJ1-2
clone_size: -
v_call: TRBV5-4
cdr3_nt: TGTGCCAGCAGCTTGGGGGGGAACTATGGCTACACCTTC
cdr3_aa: CASSLGGNYGYTF

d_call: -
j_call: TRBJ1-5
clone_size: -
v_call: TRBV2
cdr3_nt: TGTGCCAGCAGCGACTCCTATCAGCCCCAGCATTTT
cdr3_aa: CASSDSYQPQHF

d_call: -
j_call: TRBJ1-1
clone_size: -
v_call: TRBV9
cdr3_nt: TGTGCCAGCAGCGTAGACTGGGACGGGATTGAAGCTTTCTTT
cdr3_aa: CASSVDWDGIEAFF

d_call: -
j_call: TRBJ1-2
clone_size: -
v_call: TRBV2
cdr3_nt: TGTGCCAGCAGTCAAGCCGCCGGACACTATGGCTACACCTTC
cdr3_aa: CASSQAAGHYGYTF

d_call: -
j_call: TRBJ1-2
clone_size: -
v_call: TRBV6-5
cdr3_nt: TGTGCCAGCAGTTACTCGGGGGGAGCTACTGGCTACACCTTC
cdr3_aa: CASSYSGGATGYTF

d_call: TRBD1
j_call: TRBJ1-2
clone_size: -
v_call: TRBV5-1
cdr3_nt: TGCGCCAGCAGCTTGGTGGAGACAGGGAAGGATGGCTACACCTTC
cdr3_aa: CASSLVETGKDGYTF

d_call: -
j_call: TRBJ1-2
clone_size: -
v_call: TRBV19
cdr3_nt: TGTGCCAGTAGTAAGGGAAGGACAGATACTTACCTAGGGGGCTACACCTTC
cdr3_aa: CASSKGRTDTYLGGYTF

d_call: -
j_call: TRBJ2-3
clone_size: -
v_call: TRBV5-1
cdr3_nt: TGCGCCAGCAGCGTCGGGGGGCGGTCAGATACGCAGTATTTT
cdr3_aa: CASSVGGRSDTQYF

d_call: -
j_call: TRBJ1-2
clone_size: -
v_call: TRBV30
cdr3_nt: TGTGCCTGGTATCGACAGGCCTACGGCTACACCTTC
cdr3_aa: CAWYRQAYGYTF

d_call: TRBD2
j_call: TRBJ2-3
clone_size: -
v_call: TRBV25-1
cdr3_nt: TGTGCCAGCAGTGAAGTGCGGTTAGCGGGGGGAACAGATACGCAGTATTTT
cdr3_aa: CASSEVRLAGGTDTQYF

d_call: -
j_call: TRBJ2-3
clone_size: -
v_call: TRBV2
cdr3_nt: TGTGCCAGCAGTGAACGGTTATCTAGCACAGATACGCAGTATTTT
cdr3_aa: CASSERLSSTDTQYF

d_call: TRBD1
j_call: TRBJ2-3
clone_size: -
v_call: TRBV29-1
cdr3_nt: TGCAGCGTGGAGGACAGGGCTAGGAGCACAGATACGCAGTATTTT
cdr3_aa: CSVEDRARSTDTQYF

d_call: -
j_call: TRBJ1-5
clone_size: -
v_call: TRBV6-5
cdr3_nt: TGTGCCAGCAGTACCCGGGACTTTCAGCCCCAGCATTTT
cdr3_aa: CASSTRDFQPQHF

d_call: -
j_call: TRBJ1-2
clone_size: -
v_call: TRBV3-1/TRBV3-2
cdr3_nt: TGTGCCAGCAGCCAAGATCGGGGCTACACCTTC
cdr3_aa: CASSQDRGYTF

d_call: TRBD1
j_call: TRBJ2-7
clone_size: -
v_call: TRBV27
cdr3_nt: TGTGCCAGCGGACAGGGTGGGGAGCAGTACTTC
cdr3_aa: CASGQGGEQYF

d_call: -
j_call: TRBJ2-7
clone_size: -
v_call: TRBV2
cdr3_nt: TGTGCCACGACGGCCCGACAGGGGGTAGCGGGGGAGCAGTACTTC
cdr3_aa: CATTARQGVAGEQYF

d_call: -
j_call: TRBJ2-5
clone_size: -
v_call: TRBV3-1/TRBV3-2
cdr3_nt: TGTGCCAGCAGCCAAGAGATAGGGGGTATAGGAGAGACCCAGTACTTC
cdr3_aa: CASSQEIGGIGETQYF

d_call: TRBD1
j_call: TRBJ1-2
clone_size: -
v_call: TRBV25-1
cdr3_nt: TGTGCCAGCAGTGACGAGGACAGGGGAAACTATGGCTACACCTTC
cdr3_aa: CASSDEDRGNYGYTF

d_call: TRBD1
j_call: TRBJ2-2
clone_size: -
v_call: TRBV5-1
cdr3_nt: TGCGCCAGCAGCTTGGGCACAGGGGTGAACACCGGGGAGCTGTTTTTT
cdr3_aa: CASSLGTGVNTGELFF